Each of the 20 T cell receptor beta chains below was sequenced from the same sample in a study of post-analysis software for immune sequencing data. Each TCR beta cDNA library carried unique molecular identifiers. MiXCR was run by TCRdb on the PCR reads, yielding one entry per CDR3 protein. Of 740,000 or so distinct CDR3 sequences in the sample, roughly half were seen once. These TCRs' antigens remain unknown. Broader study findings: Roughly five TRBV segments were significantly more frequent in patients than in controls. TRBV5-6, TRBV5-1 and TRBV20-1 were among these segments.

The sample was blood. All receptors derive from a girl aged 10 to 17 with multiple sclerosis.

Only a few counts were recorded for this clonotype. The V call is TRBV7-3, the J call TRBJ2-1; 7 bases match TRBD2. This CDR3 region has 12 residues. The germline CDR1 and CDR2 sequences are SGHTA and FQGTGA. Germline trimming cut 1 base from V and 9 bases from J; bases unmatched to any gene: 0. The chain's CDR3 is CASSLIAGEQFF. The CDR3 nucleotides read TGTGCCAGCAGCTTAATAGCGGGTGAGCAGTTCTTC.

The gene calls are TRBV6-1 and TRBJ1-1; perhaps TRBD1 as D (6 bases). Germline CDR1 MNHNS, CDR2 SASEGT. V dropped 6 bases and J dropped 1 base, with 15 bases sitting between them. This CDR3 has 15 amino acids. Written as DNA, the CDR3 is TGTGCCAGCAGGGCAAGCGGACAGAAGAACACTGAAGCTTTCTTT. Protein: CASRASGQKNTEAFF.

This rearrangement joins TRBV4-2 to TRBJ2-7, with D possibly TRBD1 on 6 matching bases. From germline, CDR1 is LGHNA and CDR2 YNFKEQ. The CDR3 is made up of 12 amino acids. Trimming pared 2 bases from V and 10 bases from J, leaving 12 bases between. The CDR3 sequence is CASSQQGSVQYF. CDR3 sequence (DNA): TGTGCCAGCAGCCAACAGGGGTCTGTTCAGTACTTC.

This clonotype was counted ten times or more. An end of the junction does not agree with germline; a read error may underlie this. The V gene is TRBV5-1, the J gene TRBJ2-7, with 8 positions matching TRBD1. This CDR3 contains 14 residues. Germline values: CDR1 SGHRS, CDR2 YFSETQ. CDR3 protein: CASSFTGGSYEQYF. The CDR3 region has the DNA TGTGCCAGCAGTTTTACAGGGGGCTCCTACGAGCAGTACTTC.

This clonotype has just a few counts. The J gene is TRBJ2-7, the V gene TRBV29-1; 10 bases line up with TRBD1. CDR3 size: 14 residues. Germline V gene sequence: CDR1 SQVTM, CDR2 ANQGSEA. J was trimmed by 2 bases and V by 4 bases; bases with no gene match: 5. In nucleotides, the CDR3 is TGCAGCGTTGTGGACAGGGGGGCTCCCTACGAGCAGTACTTC. Translating it yields CSVVDRGAPYEQYF.

The genes are TRBV14 and TRBJ2-1, with no clear D. The CDR3 covers 11 residues. CDR1 is SGHDN and CDR2 is FVKESK in the germline V gene. V was trimmed by 5 bases and J by 11 bases, leaving 10 bases between them. The CDR3 loop is CASSERTKQFF. The CDR3, as DNA: TGTGCCAGCAGCGAGAGGACCAAGCAGTTCTTC.

This chain uses TRBV29-1 with TRBJ2-6, with 7 bases that match TRBD1. Germline CDR1 reads SQVTM; CDR2 reads ANQGSEA. The length of the CDR3 is 16 residues. V was clipped by 3 bases and J by 1 base; unmatched bases: 6. CDR3 in DNA: TGCAGCGTTGATGAGGGGGCAAGGTCTGGGGCCAACGTCCTGACTTTC. Protein: CSVDEGARSGANVLTF.

The count of this clonotype is one. V gene TRBV27 combines with J gene TRBJ2-1; maybe TRBD2 (6 bases). In germline, CDR1 is MNHEY, CDR2 SMNVEV (reference sequence). The CDR3 contains 15 residues. Trimming took off 2 bases at V and 9 bases at J, with 17 bases between the two ends. The CDR3 loop reads CASSLIGLPNSEQFF. The CDR3 bases are TGTGCCAGCAGTTTAATAGGACTACCTAACAGTGAGCAGTTCTTC.

As to this clonotype: At one boundary the junction diverges from the germline segment, which might be a read error. This chain uses TRBV20-1 with TRBJ1-1, with 7 bases that match TRBD1. In germline, CDR1 is DFQATT, CDR2 SNEGSKA (reference sequence). CDR3 size: 13 residues. As DNA, the CDR3 is TGCAGTGCCAGAGGGGACAGAGTCGCTGAAGCTTTCTTT. Its translation is CSARGDRVAEAFF.

J is TRBJ2-7 and V is TRBV20-1, with 10 bases aligning to TRBD2. From germline, CDR1 is DFQATT and CDR2 SNEGSKA (reference sequence). The length of the CDR3 is 14 residues. After removal of 5 bases from V and 10 bases from J, the junction contained 14 bases not matched to a gene. The CDR3, as DNA: TGCAGTGCTCTAGCGGGGGTGAACCAAGAGGCCCAGTACTTC. As protein: CSALAGVNQEAQYF.

CDR3 sequence reads: CSATPTGVGFGQYF. The CDR3 region has the DNA TGCAGTGCTACCCCGACAGGGGTCGGGTTCGGGCAGTACTTC. The chain couples TRBV20-1 to TRBJ2-7; TRBD1 matches at 8 bases. V lost 4 bases, J lost 9 bases, and 14 bases stayed unmatched. The germline gives CDR1 DFQATT, CDR2 SNEGSKA (reference sequence). The CDR3 runs to 14 residues.

The rearrangement links TRBV5-1 to TRBJ2-4; TRBD1 matches at 7 bases. The CDR3 has 14 amino acids. After removal of 1 base from V and 7 bases from J, the junction contained 5 bases not matched to a gene. Germline V lookup: CDR1 SGHRS, CDR2 YFSETQ. Here the CDR3 reads CASSLTGDGNIQYF. The CDR3 DNA is TGCGCCAGCAGCTTGACAGGGGACGGGAACATTCAGTACTTC.

V gene TRBV3-1 combines with J gene TRBJ1-4; D call uncertain. Germline V lookup: CDR1 LGHDT, CDR2 YNNKEL (reference sequence). V lost 0 bases and J lost 11, with 13 bases in between. The CDR3 is made up of 14 amino acids. The CDR3: CASSQDGRIWKLFF. In DNA, the CDR3 is TGTGCCAGCAGCCAAGACGGCAGAATCTGGAAACTGTTTTTT.

There are a few counts of this clonotype. V is TRBV15 and J is TRBJ2-7, with D tentatively TRBD2 (5 bases). Trimming took off 6 bases at V and 10 bases at J, with 22 bases between the two ends. Germline assignment: CDR1 LNHNV and CDR2 YYDKDF (reference sequence). The CDR3 has 14 residues. The CDR3 loop reads CATRRTEGRLIQYF. CDR3 coding DNA: TGTGCCACCAGGAGAACAGAGGGCCGCCTGATCCAGTACTTC. The full variable domain, with the rest looked up from reference TRBV15 and TRBJ2-7, is DAMVIQNPRYQVTQFGKPVTLSCSQTLNHNVMYWYQQKSSQAPKLLFHYYDKDFNNEADTPDNFQSRRPNTSFCFLDIRSPGLGDTAMYLCATRRTEGRLIQYFGPGTRLTVT.

The V gene is TRBV4-1, the J gene TRBJ2-5; tentatively, D is TRBD2 (5 bases). The J call may be wrong; the DNA end is better matched by TRBJ2-7. The germline gives CDR1 MGHRA, CDR2 YSYEKL. The CDR3 sequence is 13 residues long. The CDR3 spells CASSQDEGNEQYF. The CDR3 DNA follows: TGCGCCAGCAGCCAAGATGAGGGCAACGAGCAGTACTTC.

This rearrangement joins TRBV2 to TRBJ2-4; D tentatively fits TRBD1 or TRBD2 (5 bases each). Per germline, CDR1 SNHLY and CDR2 FYNNEI. The CDR3 covers 16 residues. V was trimmed by 8 bases and J by 3 bases, leaving 20 bases between them. The CDR3 here is CASGTAQVTDKNIQYF. In DNA, the CDR3 is TGTGCCAGCGGGACGGCTCAGGTAACGGACAAAAACATTCAGTACTTC.

The chain combines TRBV25-1 with TRBJ2-6, with a tentative D call TRBD2 (6 bases). Trimming took 1 base from V and 1 from J, leaving 14 bases between them. CDR3 length: 18 residues. Germline CDR1 and CDR2: MGHDK and SYGVNS. The CDR3 is CASSEFSGPGSGANVLTF. CDR3 nucleotide sequence: TGTGCCAGCAGTGAATTTAGCGGCCCCGGGTCTGGGGCCAACGTCCTGACTTTC.

This clonotype was recorded a few times. The chain carries TRBV12-3 or TRBV12-4 and TRBJ1-2, with D maybe TRBD1 (5 bases). The CDR3 totals 14 residues. V was shortened by 7 bases and J by 6 bases, with 18 bases between the two germline ends. As DNA, the CDR3 is TGTGCCAGCACCCACGACGGAGTGGGACATGGCTACACCTTC. Translation: CASTHDGVGHGYTF.

J is TRBJ1-1 and V is TRBV2; D gene ambiguous. Germline lookup yields CDR1 SNHLY and CDR2 FYNNEI. V lost 5 bases and J 10 bases, leaving 17 bases between the germline ends. The CDR3 has 13 amino acids. The CDR3 is CASSLVVGSRAFF. The CDR3 DNA sequence: TGTGCCAGCAGTCTTGTGGTGGGTTCAAGAGCTTTCTTT.

The genes are TRBV20-1 and TRBJ2-5, with TRBD2 matching over 13 bases. The germline gives CDR1 DFQATT, CDR2 SNEGSKA (reference sequence). J gave up 7 bases and V 5 bases, and 10 bases lay outside the gene matches. The CDR3 runs 15 residues. The CDR3 reads CSASGLAGATGTQYF. Here the CDR3 DNA reads TGCAGTGCTTCCGGACTAGCGGGAGCCACGGGGACCCAGTACTTC.